A selection of T cell receptor beta chains follows, all from one sample in a study of T cell repertoires in cytomegalovirus infection. TCRdb reprocessed the reads via MiXCR and lists one record per CDR3 protein. In the table there are about half a million distinct CDR3 sequences, 30% to 40% of which are singletons. These TCRs are of unknown antigen specificity. This sample comprised cultured PBMCs, obtained from culture after CMV antigen stimulation. All receptors derive from a human donor in good health (CMV status not recorded). Some clones in this sample may be carry-over from other donors' samples. Both conserved end residues are part of each CDR3. Each record gives: J gene, CDR3 length, clone size, V gene, D gene, CDR3 DNA, CDR3 protein. D genes are given only for firm matches. The size entry is marked missing in some rows and otherwise reads once, few, many or a size class.

>TRBJ1-2|16|NA|TRBV5-1|TRBD1
TGCGCCAGCAGCAGAACCGGGACAGGGCTTAACTATGGCTACACCTTC
CASSRTGTGLNYGYTF
>TRBJ2-7|13|NA|TRBV20-1|NA
TGCAGTGCAAACCCGGGAAACTCCTACGAGCAGTACTTC
CSANPGNSYEQYF
>TRBJ2-3|13|NA|TRBV2|NA
TGTGCCAGCAGGCCCGGAATGGCTAATACGCAGTATTTT
CASRPGMANTQYF
>TRBJ1-4|12|NA|TRBV28|NA
TGTGCCAGCAATTGGAGGAATGAAAAACTGTTTTTT
CASNWRNEKLFF
>TRBJ1-2|14|NA|TRBV6-5|NA
TGTGCCAGCAGTCCGGCAGCGAGCTTCTATGGCTACACCTTC
CASSPAASFYGYTF
>TRBJ1-2|13|few|TRBV12-3/TRBV12-4|NA
TGTGCCAGCAGTTTGGATCAGCTCTATGGCTACACCTTC
CASSLDQLYGYTF
>TRBJ2-1|16|few|TRBV6-6|TRBD1
TGTGCCAGCAGTTCACGACCGGGACAGGGGGAATATGAGCAGTTCTTC
CASSSRPGQGEYEQFF
>TRBJ2-1|16|few|TRBV4-2|TRBD2
TGTGCCAGCAGCCAAGGAGCGGGAGGGCCTCACAATGAGCAGTTCTTC
CASSQGAGGPHNEQFF
>TRBJ1-1|14|NA|TRBV5-1|TRBD1
TGCGCCAGCAGCTTCACAGACAGGGAGAATGAAGCTTTCTTT
CASSFTDRENEAFF
>TRBJ1-2|14|NA|TRBV19|NA
TGTGCCAGTAGTATAGGTCCCACGGACTATGGCTACACCTTC
CASSIGPTDYGYTF
>TRBJ2-4|15|few|TRBV7-2|NA
TGTGCCAGCAGCTTAGGATTGCTGGCCAAAAACATTCAGTACTTC
CASSLGLLAKNIQYF
>TRBJ1-5|18|NA|TRBV2|NA
TGTGCCAGCAGTGGGGGGCGCGACAGAAGAACGCCTAATGGGGCCCAGCATTTT
CASSGGRDRRTPNGAQHF
>TRBJ1-3|15|many|TRBV7-8|NA
TGTGCCAGCAGCTTCCGGGTCTCCTCTGGAAACACCATATATTTT
CASSFRVSSGNTIYF
>TRBJ1-5|13|NA|TRBV9|NA
TGTGCCAGCAGTTCTGAGGGAGTTCAGCCCCAGCATTTT
CASSSEGVQPQHF
>TRBJ2-7|17|NA|TRBV4-1|TRBD2
TGCGCCAGCAGCCAAGAGACGGCCGGGAGGCCCCTCTACGAGCAGTACTTC
CASSQETAGRPLYEQYF
>TRBJ2-5|16|NA|TRBV4-1|NA
TGCGCCAGCAGCCTAGATGCGGTGGGCGGGGCGGAGACCCAGTACTTC
CASSLDAVGGAETQYF
>TRBJ1-1|15|NA|TRBV10-3|TRBD1
TGTGCCATTCGACAGGGGGCAGCGGCAAGCACTGAAGCTTTCTTT
CAIRQGAAASTEAFF
>TRBJ1-5|15|few|TRBV20-1|NA
TGCAGTGCTAAGGAACTAGGTGGAGGGTTTGAGCCCCAGCATTTT
CSAKELGGGFEPQHF
>TRBJ1-5|15|many|TRBV7-8|TRBD1
TGTGCCAGCACCCGGGAGAGACAGGGTGGTCAGCCCCAGCATTTT
CASTRERQGGQPQHF
>TRBJ2-1|15|NA|TRBV11-2|TRBD2
TGTGCCAGCAGCTTACAGAGCGGGAGTTCCCATGAGCAGTTCTTC
CASSLQSGSSHEQFF
>TRBJ1-2|14|NA|TRBV18|NA
TGTGCCAGCTCAACGCAGCAAACTAACTATGGCTACACCTTC
CASSTQQTNYGYTF
>TRBJ2-1|15|few|TRBV7-9|TRBD2
TGTGCCAGCAGCTTAGGACTAGCGGGATTCGGTGAGCAGTTCTTC
CASSLGLAGFGEQFF
>TRBJ2-7|15|NA|TRBV6-2/TRBV6-3|TRBD1
TGTGCCAGCAGTTACCAGGACAGGGGTGCCTACGAGCAGTACTTC
CASSYQDRGAYEQYF
>TRBJ2-3|15|NA|TRBV5-1|NA
TGCGCCAGCAGCTCGCGGGACCCCCGCGGGGATACGCAGTATTTT
CASSSRDPRGDTQYF
>TRBJ2-1|13|NA|TRBV12-3/TRBV12-4|TRBD2
TGTGCCAGCATGCGGGGGAGGTCTCATGAGCAGTTCTTC
CASMRGRSHEQFF
>TRBJ2-2|15|NA|TRBV12-3/TRBV12-4|NA
TGTGCCAGCAGTTTCTCTAGCGCCTTCGGCGGGGAGCTGTTTTTT
CASSFSSAFGGELFF
>TRBJ1-6|15|many|TRBV7-8|NA
TGTGCCAGCAGCTCCACGACAGTGAGCAATTCACCCCTCCACTTT
CASSSTTVSNSPLHF
>TRBJ1-5|12|few|TRBV20-1|NA
TGCAGTGCTAGGGGGGGCAATCAGCCCCAGCATTTT
CSARGGNQPQHF
>TRBJ2-1|13|NA|TRBV5-1|TRBD1
TGCGCCAGCAGCTTGACAGGGGAGAATGAGCAGTTCTTC
CASSLTGENEQFF
>TRBJ2-2|15|few|TRBV5-6|NA
TGTGCCAGCAGCCCCTTGGGGGCCTACACCGGGGAGCTGTTTTTT
CASSPLGAYTGELFF
>TRBJ2-1|17|few|TRBV12-3/TRBV12-4|TRBD2
TGTGCCAGCAGTTTAACTAGCGGGATGAGCTCCTACAATGAGCAGTTCTTC
CASSLTSGMSSYNEQFF
>TRBJ1-2|16|many|TRBV4-3|TRBD1
TGCGCCAGCAGCCAGGGGGGGACAGGGGGCAGAAGAGGCTACACCTTC
CASSQGGTGGRRGYTF
>TRBJ2-5|14|few|TRBV12-3/TRBV12-4|NA
TGTGCCAGCGGCTTCACAGATAGTCAAGAGACCCAGTACTTC
CASGFTDSQETQYF
>TRBJ2-2|13|NA|TRBV6-5|NA
TGTGCCAGCAGTTTCCGGGACACCGGGGAGCTGTTTTTT
CASSFRDTGELFF
>TRBJ2-1|12|few|TRBV10-3|NA
TGTGCCATCAGTGGGACGCAGGATGAGCAGTTCTTC
CAISGTQDEQFF
>TRBJ2-1|14|many|TRBV7-2|TRBD2
TGTGCCAGCAGCCCCCTCGGGAGGGCCGCCGAGCAGTTCTTC
CASSPLGRAAEQFF
>TRBJ2-2|14|few|TRBV19|NA
TGTGCCAGTAGTATAGCTACTCTACCCGGGGAGCTGTTTTTT
CASSIATLPGELFF
>TRBJ2-4|18|NA|TRBV6-1|TRBD1
TGTGCCAGCAGAAGACGGGTAGGGACAGTGCTAGCCAAAAACATTCAGTACTTC
CASRRRVGTVLAKNIQYF